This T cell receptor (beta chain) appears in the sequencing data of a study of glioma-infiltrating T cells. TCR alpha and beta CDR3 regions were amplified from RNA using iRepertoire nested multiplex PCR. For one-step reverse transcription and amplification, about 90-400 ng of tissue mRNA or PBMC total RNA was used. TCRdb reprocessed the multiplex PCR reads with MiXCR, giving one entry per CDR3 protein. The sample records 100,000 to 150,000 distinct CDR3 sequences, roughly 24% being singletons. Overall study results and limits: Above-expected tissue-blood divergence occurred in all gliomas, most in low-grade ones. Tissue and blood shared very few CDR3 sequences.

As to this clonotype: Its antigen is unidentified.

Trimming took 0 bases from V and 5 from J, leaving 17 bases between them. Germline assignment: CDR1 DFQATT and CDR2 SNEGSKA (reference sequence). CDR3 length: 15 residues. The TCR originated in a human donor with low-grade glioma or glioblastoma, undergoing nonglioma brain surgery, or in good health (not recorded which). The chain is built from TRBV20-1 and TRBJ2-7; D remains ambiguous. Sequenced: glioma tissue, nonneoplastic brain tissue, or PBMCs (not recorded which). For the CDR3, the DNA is TGCAGTGCTAGAGAGTCAGTAGAAGTCTACAACGAGCAGTACTTC. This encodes CSARESVEVYNEQYF.